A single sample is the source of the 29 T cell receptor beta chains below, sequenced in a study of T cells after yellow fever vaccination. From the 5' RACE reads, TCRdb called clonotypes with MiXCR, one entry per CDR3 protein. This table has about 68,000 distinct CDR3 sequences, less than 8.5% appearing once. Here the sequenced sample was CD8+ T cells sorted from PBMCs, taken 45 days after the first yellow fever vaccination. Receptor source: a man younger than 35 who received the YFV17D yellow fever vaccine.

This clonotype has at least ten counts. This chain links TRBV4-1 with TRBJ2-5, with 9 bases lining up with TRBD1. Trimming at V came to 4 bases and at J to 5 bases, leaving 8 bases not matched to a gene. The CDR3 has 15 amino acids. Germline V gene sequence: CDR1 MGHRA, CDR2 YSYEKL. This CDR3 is CASSRIQGAGETQYF. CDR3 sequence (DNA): TGCGCCAGCAGCCGGATACAGGGGGCAGGGGAGACCCAGTACTTC.

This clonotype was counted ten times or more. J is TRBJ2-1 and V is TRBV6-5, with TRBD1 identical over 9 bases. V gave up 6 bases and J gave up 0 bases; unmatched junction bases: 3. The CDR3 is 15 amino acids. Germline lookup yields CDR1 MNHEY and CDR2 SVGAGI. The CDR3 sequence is CASRTGGSSYNEQFF. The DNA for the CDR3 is TGTGCCAGCAGAACAGGGGGCTCCTCCTACAATGAGCAGTTCTTC.

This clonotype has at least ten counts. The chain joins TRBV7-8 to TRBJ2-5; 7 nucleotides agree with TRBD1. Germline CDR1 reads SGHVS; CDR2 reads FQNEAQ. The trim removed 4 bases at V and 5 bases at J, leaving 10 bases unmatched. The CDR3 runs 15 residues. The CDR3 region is CASSSTGAHRETQYF. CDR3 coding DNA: TGTGCCAGCAGCTCCACAGGGGCCCACCGGGAGACCCAGTACTTC. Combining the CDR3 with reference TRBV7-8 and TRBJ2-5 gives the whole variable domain GAGVSQSPRYKVAKRGQDVALRCDPISGHVSLFWYQQALGQGPEFLTYFQNEAQLDKSGLPSDRFFAERPEGSVSTLKIQRTQQEDSAVYLCASSSTGAHRETQYFGPGTRLLVL.

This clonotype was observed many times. CDR3 coding DNA: TGTGCCAGCAGTCCTTCAGGTGTCCGGAACGAGCAGTACTTC. Translated, it gives CASSPSGVRNEQYF. This sequence joins TRBV12-3 or TRBV12-4 and TRBJ2-7; D gene uncertain. This CDR3 contains 14 residues. Trimming removed 5 bases at V and 5 bases at J, with 16 bases between.

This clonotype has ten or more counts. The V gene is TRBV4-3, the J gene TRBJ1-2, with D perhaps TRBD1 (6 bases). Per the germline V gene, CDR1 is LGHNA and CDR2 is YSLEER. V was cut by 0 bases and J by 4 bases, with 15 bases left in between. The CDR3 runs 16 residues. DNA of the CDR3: TGCGCCAGCAGCCAAGAGATCGGCAGGGGACGCTATGGCTACACCTTC. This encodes CASSQEIGRGRYGYTF.

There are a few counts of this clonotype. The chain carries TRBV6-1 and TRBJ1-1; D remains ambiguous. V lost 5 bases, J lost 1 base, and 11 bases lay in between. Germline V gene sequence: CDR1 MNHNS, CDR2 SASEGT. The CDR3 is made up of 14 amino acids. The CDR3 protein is CASSRTESNTEAFF. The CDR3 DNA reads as TGTGCCAGCAGTAGGACGGAATCGAACACTGAAGCTTTCTTT.

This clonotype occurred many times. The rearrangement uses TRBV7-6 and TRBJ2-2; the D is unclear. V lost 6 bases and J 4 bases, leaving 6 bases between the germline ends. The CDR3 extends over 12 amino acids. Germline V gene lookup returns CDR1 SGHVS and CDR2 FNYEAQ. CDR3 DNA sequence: TGTGCCAGCAGAGAAACCACCGGGGAGCTGTTTTTT. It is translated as CASRETTGELFF.

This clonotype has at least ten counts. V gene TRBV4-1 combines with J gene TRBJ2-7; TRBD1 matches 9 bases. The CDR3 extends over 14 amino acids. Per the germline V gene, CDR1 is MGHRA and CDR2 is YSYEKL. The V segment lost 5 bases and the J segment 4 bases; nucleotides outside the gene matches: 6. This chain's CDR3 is CASSYRGPRYEQYF. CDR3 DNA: TGCGCCAGCAGCTACAGGGGGCCTCGGTACGAGCAGTACTTC.

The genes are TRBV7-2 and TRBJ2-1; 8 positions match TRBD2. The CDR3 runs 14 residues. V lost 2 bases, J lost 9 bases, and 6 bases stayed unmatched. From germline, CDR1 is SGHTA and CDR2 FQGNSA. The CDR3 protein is CASSLPAGGGEQFF. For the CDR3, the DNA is TGTGCCAGCAGCTTACCCGCGGGGGGCGGTGAGCAGTTCTTC. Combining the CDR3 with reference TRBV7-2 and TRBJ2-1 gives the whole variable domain GAGVSQSPSNKVTEKGKDVELRCDPISGHTALYWYRQSLGQGLEFLIYFQGNSAPDKSGLPSDRFSAERTGGSVSTLTIQRTQQEDSAVYLCASSLPAGGGEQFFGPGTRLTVL.

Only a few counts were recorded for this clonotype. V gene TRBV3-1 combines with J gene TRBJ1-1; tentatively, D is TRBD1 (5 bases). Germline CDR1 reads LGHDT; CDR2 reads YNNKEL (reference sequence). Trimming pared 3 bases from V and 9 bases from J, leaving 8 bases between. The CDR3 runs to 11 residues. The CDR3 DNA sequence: TGTGCCAGCAGCCAGGGGCCGCAAGCTTTCTTT. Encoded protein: CASSQGPQAFF.

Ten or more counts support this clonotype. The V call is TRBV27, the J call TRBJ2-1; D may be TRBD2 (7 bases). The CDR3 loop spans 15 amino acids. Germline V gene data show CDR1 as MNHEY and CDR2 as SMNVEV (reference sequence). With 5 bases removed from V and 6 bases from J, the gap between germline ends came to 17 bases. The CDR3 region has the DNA TGTGCCAGCAGTCTGGGGGGGCCCAACAGCAATGAGCAGTTCTTC. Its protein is CASSLGGPNSNEQFF.

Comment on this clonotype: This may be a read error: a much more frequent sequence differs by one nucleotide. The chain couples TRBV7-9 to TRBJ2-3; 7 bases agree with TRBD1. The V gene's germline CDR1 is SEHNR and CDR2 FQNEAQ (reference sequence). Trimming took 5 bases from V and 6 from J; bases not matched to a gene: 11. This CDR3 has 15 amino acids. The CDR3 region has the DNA TGTGCCAGCAGCCCTCTGAGGGGGCCCTTTGATACGCAGTATTTT. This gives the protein CASSPLRGPFDTQYF. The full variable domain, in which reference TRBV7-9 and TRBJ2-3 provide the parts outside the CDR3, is DTGVSQNPRHKITKRGQNVTFRCDPISEHNRLYWYRQTLGQGPEFLTYFQNEAQLEKSRLLSDRFSAERPKGSFSTLEIQRTEQGDSAMYLCASSPLRGPFDTQYFGPGTRLTVL.

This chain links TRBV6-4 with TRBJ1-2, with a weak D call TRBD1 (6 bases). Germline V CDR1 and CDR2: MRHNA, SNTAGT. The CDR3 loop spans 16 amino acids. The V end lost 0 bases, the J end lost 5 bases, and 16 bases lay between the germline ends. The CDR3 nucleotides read TGTGCCAGCAGTGACTCCCACGGACAGAATTTTTATGGCTACACCTTC. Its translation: CASSDSHGQNFYGYTF.

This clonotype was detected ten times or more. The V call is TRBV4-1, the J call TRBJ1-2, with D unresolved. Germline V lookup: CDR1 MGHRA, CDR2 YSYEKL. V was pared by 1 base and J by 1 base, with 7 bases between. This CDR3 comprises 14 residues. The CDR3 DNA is TGCGCCAGCAGCCAAGTACAGATTAACTATGGCTACACCTTC. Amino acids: CASSQVQINYGYTF.

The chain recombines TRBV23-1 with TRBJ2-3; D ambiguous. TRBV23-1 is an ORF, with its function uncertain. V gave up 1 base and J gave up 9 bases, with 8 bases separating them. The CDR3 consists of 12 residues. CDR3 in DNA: TGCGCCAGCAGTCAATTTCCTAGAACGCAGTATTTT. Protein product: CASSQFPRTQYF.

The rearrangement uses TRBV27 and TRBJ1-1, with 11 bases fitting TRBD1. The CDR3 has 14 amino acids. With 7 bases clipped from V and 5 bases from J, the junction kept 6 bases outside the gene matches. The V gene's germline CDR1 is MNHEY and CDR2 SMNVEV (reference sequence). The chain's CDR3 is CASTPRDRGTEAFF. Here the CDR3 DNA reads TGTGCCAGCACCCCCCGGGACAGGGGGACTGAAGCTTTCTTT.

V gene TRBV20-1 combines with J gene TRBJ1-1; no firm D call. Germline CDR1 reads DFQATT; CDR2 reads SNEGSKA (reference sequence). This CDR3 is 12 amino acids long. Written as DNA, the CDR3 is TGCAGCGTGCAACTGCCAAACACTGAAGCTTTCTTT. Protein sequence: CSVQLPNTEAFF.

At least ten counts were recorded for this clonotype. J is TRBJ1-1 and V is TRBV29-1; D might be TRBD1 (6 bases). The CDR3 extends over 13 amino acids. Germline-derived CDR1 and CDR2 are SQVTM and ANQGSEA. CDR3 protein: CSALLREGAEAFF. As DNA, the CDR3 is TGCAGTGCACTCCTTCGCGAGGGGGCTGAAGCTTTCTTT.

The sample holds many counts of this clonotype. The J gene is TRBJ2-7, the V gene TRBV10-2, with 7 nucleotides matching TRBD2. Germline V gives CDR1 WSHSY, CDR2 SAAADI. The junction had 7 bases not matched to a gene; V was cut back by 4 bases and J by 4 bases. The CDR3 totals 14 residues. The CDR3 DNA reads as TGCGCCAGCAGTGTTGAGCGGGAAACTTACGAGCAGTACTTC. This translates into CASSVERETYEQYF.

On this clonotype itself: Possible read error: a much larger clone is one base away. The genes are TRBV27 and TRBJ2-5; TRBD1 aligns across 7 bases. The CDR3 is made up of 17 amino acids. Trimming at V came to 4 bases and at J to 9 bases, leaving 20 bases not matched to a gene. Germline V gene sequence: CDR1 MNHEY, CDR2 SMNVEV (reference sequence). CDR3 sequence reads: CASSSIDLTGIAEAQYF. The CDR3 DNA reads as TGTGCCAGCAGTTCCATAGACCTGACAGGGATTGCGGAGGCCCAGTACTTC.

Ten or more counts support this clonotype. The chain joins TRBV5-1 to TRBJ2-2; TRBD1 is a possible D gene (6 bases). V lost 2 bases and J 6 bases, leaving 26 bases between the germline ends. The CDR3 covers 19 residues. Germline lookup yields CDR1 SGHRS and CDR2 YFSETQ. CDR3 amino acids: CASSFRLRTASFTAGELFF. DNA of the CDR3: TGCGCCAGCAGCTTCCGACTCCGGACAGCCTCATTCACGGCCGGGGAGCTGTTTTTT.

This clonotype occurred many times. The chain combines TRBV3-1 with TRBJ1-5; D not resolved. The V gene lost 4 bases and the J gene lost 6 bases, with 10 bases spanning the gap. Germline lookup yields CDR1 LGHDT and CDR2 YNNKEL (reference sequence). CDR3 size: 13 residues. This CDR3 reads CASSLSIAQPQHF. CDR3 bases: TGTGCCAGCAGCCTGTCAATAGCTCAGCCCCAGCATTTT.

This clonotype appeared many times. The DNA of the CDR3 is TGTGCCAGCACCTGGGGACAGAGCCCCGGAAACACCATATATTTT. Translation: CASTWGQSPGNTIYF. The genes are TRBV12-3 or TRBV12-4 and TRBJ1-3; TRBD1 matches at 7 bases. Losses at the gene ends were 7 bases for V and 4 bases for J; bases not matched to a gene: 10. The CDR3 totals 15 residues.

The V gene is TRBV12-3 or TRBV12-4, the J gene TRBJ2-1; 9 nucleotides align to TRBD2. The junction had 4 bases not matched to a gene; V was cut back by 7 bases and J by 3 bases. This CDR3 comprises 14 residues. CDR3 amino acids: CASTRGGGYNEQFF. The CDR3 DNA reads TGTGCCAGCACCCGCGGGGGGGGCTACAATGAGCAGTTCTTC.

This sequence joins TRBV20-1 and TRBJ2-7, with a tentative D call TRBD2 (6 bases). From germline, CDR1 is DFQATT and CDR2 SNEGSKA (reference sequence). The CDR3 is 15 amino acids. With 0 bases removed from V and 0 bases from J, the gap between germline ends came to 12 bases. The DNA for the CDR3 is TGCAGTGCTAGAGATGGAGGGAGCCCCTCCTACGAGCAGTACTTC. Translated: CSARDGGSPSYEQYF.

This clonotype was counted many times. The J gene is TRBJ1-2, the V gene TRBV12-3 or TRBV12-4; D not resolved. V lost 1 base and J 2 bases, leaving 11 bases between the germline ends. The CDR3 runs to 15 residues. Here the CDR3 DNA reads TGTGCCAGCAGTTTAGGGGTCATCCCCAACTATGGCTACACCTTC. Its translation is CASSLGVIPNYGYTF.

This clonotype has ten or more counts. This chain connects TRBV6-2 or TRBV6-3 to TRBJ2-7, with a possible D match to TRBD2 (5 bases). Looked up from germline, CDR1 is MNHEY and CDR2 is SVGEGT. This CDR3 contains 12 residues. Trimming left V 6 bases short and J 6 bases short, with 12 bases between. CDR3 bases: TGTGCCAGCAGCACAACGGGGAGCGAGCAGTACGTC. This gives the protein CASSTTGSEQYV.

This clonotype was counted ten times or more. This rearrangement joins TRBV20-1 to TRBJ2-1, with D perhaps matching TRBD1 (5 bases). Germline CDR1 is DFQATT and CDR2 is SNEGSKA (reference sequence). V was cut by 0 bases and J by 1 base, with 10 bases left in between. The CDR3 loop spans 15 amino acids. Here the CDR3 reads CSAREGQGSYNEQFF. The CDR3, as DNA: TGCAGTGCTAGAGAAGGTCAGGGTTCCTACAATGAGCAGTTCTTC.

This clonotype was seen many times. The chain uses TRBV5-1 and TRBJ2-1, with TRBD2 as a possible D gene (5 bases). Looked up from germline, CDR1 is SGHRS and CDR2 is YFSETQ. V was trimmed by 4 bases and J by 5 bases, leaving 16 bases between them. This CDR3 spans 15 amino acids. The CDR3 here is CASSAGLSLNNEQFF. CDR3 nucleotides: TGCGCCAGCAGCGCAGGACTGTCCTTAAACAATGAGCAGTTCTTC.